This is a list of T cell receptor beta chains from one sample in a study of cytomegalovirus exposure and HLA in healthy donors. The protocol was immunoSEQ multiplex PCR, while the TCRdb copy is restricted to in-frame clones and leaves out a portion. The table has roughly 150,000 clones, around 80% seen once. Sequenced input: PBMCs. The receptors originated from a man aged 30 to 39 in good health and CMV-seropositive. The CDR3 runs from the conserved cysteine through the conserved F or W. D genes are given only for firm matches. Clone size appears in some rows only: once, few, many, or a class for an expanded clone.

D gene | J gene | V gene | clone size | CDR3 DNA | CDR3 protein
TRBD2 | TRBJ2-1 | TRBV19 | once | TGTGCCAGTAGGGGTAGCGGGAGCAATGAGCAGTTCTTC | CASRGSGSNEQFF
NA | TRBJ2-7 | TRBV7-2 | NA | TGTGCCAGCAGCTTAGATGCCTGGCGGGGTAACAACGAGCAGTACTTC | CASSLDAWRGNNEQYF
TRBD1 | TRBJ1-1 | TRBV7-8 | NA | TGTGCCAGCAGCTTACAGGGGGCGAAGACTGAAGCTTTCTTT | CASSLQGAKTEAFF
TRBD1 | TRBJ1-5 | TRBV5-5 | NA | TGTGCCAGCAGCTTGCTGATACAGGGGGGCAATCAGCCCCAGCATTTT | CASSLLIQGGNQPQHF
TRBD2 | TRBJ2-3 | TRBV18 | NA | TGTGCCAGCTCACGGGGAGCGGGAGGAGGAGATACGCAGTATTTT | CASSRGAGGGDTQYF
NA | TRBJ1-2 | TRBV11-3 | NA | TGTGCCAGCAGCATAGGGCCTAGACAGGTGCTTAACTATGGCTACACCTTC | CASSIGPRQVLNYGYTF
NA | TRBJ1-2 | TRBV27 | NA | TGTGCCAGCAGGATCTCCGGGACACCCCGTAAGAGAGACTACACCTTC | CASRISGTPRKRDYTF
NA | TRBJ1-1 | TRBV5-1 | NA | TGCGCCAGCAGCTCAAATGGAGGGTCGAACACTGAAGCTTTCTTT | CASSSNGGSNTEAFF
TRBD2 | TRBJ2-1 | TRBV5-1 | NA | TGCGCCAGCAGCTTGGTAGGGTTAGCGGGAGGGGCCAATGAGCAGTTCTTC | CASSLVGLAGGANEQFF
NA | TRBJ2-2 | TRBV6-4 | NA | TGTGCCAGCAGTTACGACTCCCCGGGCACCGGGGAGCTGTTTTTT | CASSYDSPGTGELFF
NA | TRBJ1-2 | TRBV19 | NA | TGTGCCACCCAACCATATTCGACAGCCTATGGCTACACCTTC | CATQPYSTAYGYTF
NA | TRBJ2-1 | TRBV4-2 | NA | TGTGCCAGCAGCCAAGATACAACCTACAATGAGCAGTTCTTC | CASSQDTTYNEQFF
TRBD1 | TRBJ1-2 | TRBV10-3 | NA | TGTGCCATCAGTGAGGCGTCCGGACAGGGGGCGCAAGGCTATGGCTACACCTTC | CAISEASGQGAQGYGYTF
TRBD1 | TRBJ2-7 | TRBV5-1 | NA | TGCGCCAGCAGAGACGGGGACAGGCTCTACGAGCAGTACTTC | CASRDGDRLYEQYF
NA | TRBJ1-3 | TRBV19 | NA | TGTGCCAGTAGTGATGTGGGGCGAGGAAACACCATATATTTT | CASSDVGRGNTIYF
TRBD1 | TRBJ1-2 | TRBV5-4 | NA | TGTGCCAGCAGCTTGATGGGACAGGGCCATGGCTACACCTTC | CASSLMGQGHGYTF
NA | TRBJ1-1 | TRBV11-2 | NA | TGTGCCAGCAGACGCACAGGGACTGAAGCTTTCTTT | CASRRTGTEAFF
NA | TRBJ1-1 | TRBV19 | NA | TGTGCCAGTAGTATAGGGGGCCACACTGAAGCTTTCTTT | CASSIGGHTEAFF
TRBD1 | TRBJ1-1 | TRBV15 | NA | TGTGCCACCAGCTTTCGGGACAGGGGAAACACTGAAGCTTTCTTT | CATSFRDRGNTEAFF
NA | TRBJ2-5 | TRBV2 | NA | TGTGCCAGCAGCCTACGGGGGAGGGGACAAGTCGGAGAGACCCAGTACTTC | CASSLRGRGQVGETQYF
TRBD1 | TRBJ1-4 | TRBV7-2 | NA | TGTGCCAGCAGCTTAGCGCGGGGGGACAGCCGGGGGAGTAATGAAAAACTGTTTTTT | CASSLARGDSRGSNEKLFF
TRBD2 | TRBJ2-3 | TRBV11-1 | few | TGTGCCAGCAGTTACCTTAGCGGGGCCACAGATACGCAGTATTTT | CASSYLSGATDTQYF
NA | TRBJ2-3 | TRBV6-1 | NA | TGTGCCAGCAGTGAAGGGCGGAATACGCAGTATTTT | CASSEGRNTQYF
TRBD2 | TRBJ2-1 | TRBV5-1 | NA | TGCGCCAGCAGGCCTAGCGGGAGTCATGAGCAGTTCTTC | CASRPSGSHEQFF
TRBD1 | TRBJ1-2 | TRBV4-2 | NA | TGTGCCAGCAGCCAGAGGCTGGGACAGGGGGCGCTTTTTAGTCTCACCTTC | CASSQRLGQGALFSLTF
TRBD1 | TRBJ2-7 | TRBV10-3 | NA | TGTGCCATCAGCCGGGACAGCTCCTACGAGCAGTACTTC | CAISRDSSYEQYF
NA | TRBJ1-4 | TRBV25-1 | NA | TGTGCCAGCTCTGATCCAGGTGAAAAACTGTTTTTT | CASSDPGEKLFF
TRBD1 | TRBJ2-7 | TRBV14 | NA | TGTGCCAGCAGCCAAGATGGGGGACAGCTTTACGAGCAGTACTTC | CASSQDGGQLYEQYF
TRBD1 | TRBJ1-1 | TRBV4-1 | NA | TGCGCCAGCAGCCGGGAGGGACAGGCCTTCCGGGAAGCTTTCTTT | CASSREGQAFREAFF
NA | TRBJ2-2 | TRBV6-5 | NA | TGTGCCAGCAGCCTCGACACCGGGGAGCTGTTTTTT | CASSLDTGELFF
TRBD1 | TRBJ1-2 | TRBV29-1 | NA | TGCAGCGTTGAAGGAGGCAGGGGGTTAAAAGATGGCTACACCTTC | CSVEGGRGLKDGYTF
TRBD1 | TRBJ1-2 | TRBV5-6 | NA | TGTGCCAGCAGCTTGGATTTCACAGGGGGTGGCTACACCTTC | CASSLDFTGGGYTF
NA | TRBJ2-7 | TRBV5-4 | NA | TGTGCCAGCAACACGGCGGGGACCTACGAGCAGTACTTC | CASNTAGTYEQYF
NA | TRBJ2-5 | TRBV23-1 | NA | TGCGCCAGCAGTCAATCCGACCGGCAACCGGGACATCAACAAGAGACCCAGTACTTC | CASSQSDRQPGHQQETQYF
NA | TRBJ1-1 | TRBV2 | NA | TGTGCCAGCAGTGTGGGAGTGAACACTGAAGCTTTCTTT | CASSVGVNTEAFF
NA | TRBJ2-3 | TRBV5-1 | NA | TGCGCCAGCAGCTCCCTTCGGGGGAGTGGTGCTAGCACAGATACGCAGTATTTT | CASSSLRGSGASTDTQYF
TRBD2 | TRBJ2-3 | TRBV13 | NA | TGTGCCAGCAGCCGTGTAGCGGGGGCCCGTTCGGCAGATACGCAGTATTTT | CASSRVAGARSADTQYF
NA | TRBJ1-3 | TRBV10-1 | NA | TGCGCCAGCAGTGATGGGGGGGTGTATGGAAACACCATATATTTT | CASSDGGVYGNTIYF
NA | TRBJ2-1 | TRBV28 | NA | TGTGCCAGCCACAGAGGGTCCTACAATGAGCAGTTCTTC | CASHRGSYNEQFF
TRBD2 | TRBJ2-2 | TRBV7-2 | NA | TGTGCCAGCAGCTTAGCTTTAGGACTAGCGGGGGGATTCGGGGAGCTGTTTTTT | CASSLALGLAGGFGELFF
NA | TRBJ1-2 | TRBV4-1 | NA | TGCGCCAGCAGCCAAGCGGGAGGGAACTATGGCTACACCTTC | CASSQAGGNYGYTF
TRBD1 | TRBJ1-2 | TRBV4-1 | NA | TGCGCCAGCAGCCCTCTCGGGACAGGGGACGGAGCTAACTATGGCTACACCTTC | CASSPLGTGDGANYGYTF
TRBD1 | TRBJ2-5 | TRBV7-3 | once | TGTGCCAGCAGCCCGACAGGGGGGGAGACCCAGTACTTC | CASSPTGGETQYF
TRBD2 | TRBJ2-3 | TRBV7-3 | NA | TGTGCCAGCAGCCTCGGACTAGCGCCAGATACGCAGTATTTT | CASSLGLAPDTQYF
TRBD1 | TRBJ2-2 | TRBV9 | NA | TGTGCCGGAGTACAGGGGGCGCGGTGGAACACCGGGGAGCTGTTTTTT | CAGVQGARWNTGELFF